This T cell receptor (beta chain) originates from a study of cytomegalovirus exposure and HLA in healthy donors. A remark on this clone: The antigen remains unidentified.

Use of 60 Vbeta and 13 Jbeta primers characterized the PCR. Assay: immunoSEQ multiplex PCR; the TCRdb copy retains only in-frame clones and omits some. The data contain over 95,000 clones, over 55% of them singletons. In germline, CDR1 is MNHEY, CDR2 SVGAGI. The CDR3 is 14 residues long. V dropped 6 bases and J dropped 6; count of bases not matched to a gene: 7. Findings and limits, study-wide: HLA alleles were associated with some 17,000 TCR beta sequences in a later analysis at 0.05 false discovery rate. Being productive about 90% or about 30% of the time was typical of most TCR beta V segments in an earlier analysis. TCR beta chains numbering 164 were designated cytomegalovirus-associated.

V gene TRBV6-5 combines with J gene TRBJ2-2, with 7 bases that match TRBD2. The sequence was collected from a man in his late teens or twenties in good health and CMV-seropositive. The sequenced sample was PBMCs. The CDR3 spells CASRAGVWAGELFF. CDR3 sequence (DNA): TGTGCCAGCAGGGCGGGGGTTTGGGCCGGGGAGCTGTTTTTT.